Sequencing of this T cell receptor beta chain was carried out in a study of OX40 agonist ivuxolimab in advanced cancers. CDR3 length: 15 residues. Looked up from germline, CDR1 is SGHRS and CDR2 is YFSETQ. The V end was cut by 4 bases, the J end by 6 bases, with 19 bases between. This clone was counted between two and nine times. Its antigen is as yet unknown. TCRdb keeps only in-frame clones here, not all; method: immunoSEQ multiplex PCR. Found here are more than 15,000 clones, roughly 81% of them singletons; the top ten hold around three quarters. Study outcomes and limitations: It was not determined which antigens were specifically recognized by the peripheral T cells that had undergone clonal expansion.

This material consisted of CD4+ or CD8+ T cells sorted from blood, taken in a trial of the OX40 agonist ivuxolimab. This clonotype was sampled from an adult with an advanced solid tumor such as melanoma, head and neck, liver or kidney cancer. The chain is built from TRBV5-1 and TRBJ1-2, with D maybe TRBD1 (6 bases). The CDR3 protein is CASSAGTYRQDGYTF. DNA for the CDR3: TGCGCCAGCAGCGCTGGGACATATCGGCAGGATGGCTACACCTTC.